The rows below give T cell receptor beta chains drawn from one sample of a study of T cells after yellow fever vaccination. TCRdb reprocessed the 5' RACE reads via MiXCR and lists one record per CDR3 protein. The sample has about 300,000 distinct CDR3 sequences; about 6.9% are singletons. This specimen consisted of PBMCs, obtained 35 to 50 days after the first yellow fever vaccination. The receptor source for this set is a young man who received the YFV17D yellow fever vaccine. CDR3s leave out the opening cysteine and the closing phenylalanine or tryptophan. The order of the fields is J gene, CDR3 length, V gene, clone size, CDR3 protein. The size entry is marked missing in some rows and otherwise reads once, few, many or a size class.

TRBJ2-1	10	TRBV15	.	ATSRDWGRLF
TRBJ1-2	10	TRBV10-3	.	ATRDTDYGYT
TRBJ2-2	14	TRBV11-1	.	ASSLTWIANTGELF
TRBJ2-5	12	TRBV12-3/TRBV12-4	few	ASSRTGRQETQY
TRBJ2-2	10	TRBV7-9	few	ASTVYTGELF
TRBJ2-5	11	TRBV7-6	many	ASTPGYQETQY
TRBJ2-7	13	TRBV20-1	.	SANPGTGSSYEQY
TRBJ2-1	16	TRBV5-5	few	ASSSMIIGLAWSNEQF
TRBJ2-7	10	TRBV12-3/TRBV12-4	few	ASSFRVYEQY
TRBJ2-7	11	TRBV5-4	few	ASSLAKGGEQY